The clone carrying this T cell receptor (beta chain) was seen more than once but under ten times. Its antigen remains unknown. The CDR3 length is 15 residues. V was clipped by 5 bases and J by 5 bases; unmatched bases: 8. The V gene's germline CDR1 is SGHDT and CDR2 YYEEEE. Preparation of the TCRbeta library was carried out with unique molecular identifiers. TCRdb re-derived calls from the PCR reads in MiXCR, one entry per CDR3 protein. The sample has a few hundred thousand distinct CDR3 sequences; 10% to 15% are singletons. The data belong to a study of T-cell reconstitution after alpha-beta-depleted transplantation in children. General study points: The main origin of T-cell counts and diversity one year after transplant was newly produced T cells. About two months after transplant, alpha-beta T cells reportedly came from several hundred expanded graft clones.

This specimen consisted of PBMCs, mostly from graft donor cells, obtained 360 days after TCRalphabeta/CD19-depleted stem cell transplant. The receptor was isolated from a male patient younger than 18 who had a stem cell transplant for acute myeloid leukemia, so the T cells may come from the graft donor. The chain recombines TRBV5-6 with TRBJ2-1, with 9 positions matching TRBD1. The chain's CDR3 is CASREGQGGNNEQFF. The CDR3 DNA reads TGTGCCAGCAGGGAGGGACAGGGCGGGAACAATGAGCAGTTCTTC. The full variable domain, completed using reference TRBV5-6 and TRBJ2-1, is DAGVTQSPTHLIKTRGQQVTLRCSPKSGHDTVSWYQQALGQGPQFIFQYYEEEERQRGNFPDRFSGHQFPNYSSELNVNALLLGDSALYLCASREGQGGNNEQFFGPGTRLTVL.